This is a list of T cell receptor beta chains from one sample in a study of post-analysis software for immune sequencing data. TCRdb reanalysed the PCR reads using MiXCR and keeps one entry per CDR3 protein. The sample has 250,000 to 300,000 distinct CDR3 sequences, less than 40% seen once. The source material was blood. Every receptor here comes from a girl under 18 with multiple sclerosis. Both conserved end residues are part of each CDR3. A D gene is named only where the DNA matches it firmly. Clone size is not always given. Where it is, it says once, few, many or a class for expanded clones.

d_call j_call v_call clone_size cdr3_nt cdr3_aa
NA TRBJ1-4 TRBV4-1 many TGCGCCAGCAGCCAAGAATCACTGGGAGGGGAAAAACTGTTTTTT CASSQESLGGEKLFF
NA TRBJ1-2 TRBV30 NA TGTGCCTGGAGAGGAACAGGGTTAAACTATGGCTACACCTTC CAWRGTGLNYGYTF
NA TRBJ1-6 TRBV5-1 few TGCGCCAGCAGCCCGAAGGGGCAGGGAGGGTCACCCCTCCACTTT CASSPKGQGGSPLHF
TRBD1 TRBJ2-4 TRBV30 NA TGTGCCTGGACGGGACAGGGGGCCAACATTCAGTACTTC CAWTGQGANIQYF
TRBD2 TRBJ2-1 TRBV20-1 NA TGCAGTGCTAGATCCCCGGGTCTAGCGGGCCTCAATGAGCAGTTCTTC CSARSPGLAGLNEQFF
TRBD2 TRBJ2-5 TRBV5-8 NA TGTGCCAGCAGCCTAGGACGAGCGGGGGACCAAGAGACCCAGTACTTC CASSLGRAGDQETQYF
NA TRBJ1-5 TRBV20-1 NA TGCAGTGCTAGTTACGGGAGGTATAGCAATCAGCCCCAGCATTTT CSASYGRYSNQPQHF
TRBD2 TRBJ2-5 TRBV5-1 many TGCGCCAGCAGCTTGAGAGCGGGGCAAGAGACCCAGTACTTC CASSLRAGQETQYF
TRBD2 TRBJ2-4 TRBV30 NA TGTGCCTCTTCGGCTAGCGGTAACATTCAGTACTTC CASSASGNIQYF
TRBD2 TRBJ2-5 TRBV5-1 NA TGCGCCAGCAGCGCCCGGGAGGGACAGACCCAGTACTTC CASSAREGQTQYF
NA TRBJ1-1 TRBV18 NA TGTGCCAGCTCACCCCAGGGGAGTCGGAACACTGAAGCTTTCTTT CASSPQGSRNTEAFF
NA TRBJ1-1 TRBV7-9 NA TGTGCCAGCAGCTTAGCGGAGTTCGGCGATGAAGCTTTCTTT CASSLAEFGDEAFF
NA TRBJ2-1 TRBV20-1 NA TGCAGTGCTGCCCGATCCCGAAGCTCCTACAATGAGCAGTTCTTC CSAARSRSSYNEQFF
NA TRBJ2-1 TRBV3-1 many TGTGCCAGCAGCCAATTTTCATCGAGCGCGGTGGCCTACAATGAGCAGTTCTTC CASSQFSSSAVAYNEQFF
NA TRBJ1-1 TRBV20-1 NA TGCAGTGCTAGAGAAGGAGGGCGGGACACTGAAGCTTTCTTT CSAREGGRDTEAFF
NA TRBJ1-1 TRBV4-2 many TGTGCCAGCAGCCAAAACCCTGGCGGGGGCAAGGCTGAAGCTTTCTTT CASSQNPGGGKAEAFF
NA TRBJ1-4 TRBV10-3 many TGTGCCATCAGTGTCGGCAGTAATGAAAAACTGTTTTTT CAISVGSNEKLFF
TRBD2 TRBJ2-1 TRBV20-1 NA TGCAGTGCTAGAGATCCGCCTAGCGGCTACAATGGGCAGTTCTTC CSARDPPSGYNGQFF
TRBD1 TRBJ2-5 TRBV20-1 few TGCAGTTCTCAACCGGGACAGGGGGCTTACAATGAGCAGTACTTC CSSQPGQGAYNEQYF
NA TRBJ2-5 TRBV5-1 many TGCGCCAGCAGCCGGGGTCCCCAAGAGACCCAGTACTTC CASSRGPQETQYF
NA TRBJ2-5 TRBV3-1 NA TGTGCCAGCAGCCAAGTCAACAACGCGGGGGCCGCGGAAGAGACCCAGTACTTC CASSQVNNAGAAEETQYF
TRBD1 TRBJ2-4 TRBV28 many TGTGCCAGCAGGACAGGGTTGGCCAAAAACATTCAGTACTTC CASRTGLAKNIQYF
NA TRBJ1-4 TRBV29-1 NA TGCAGCGTTGGAGACCTCCGGGAAAAACTGTTTTTT CSVGDLREKLFF
NA TRBJ2-6 TRBV5-1 NA TGCGCCAGCAGCTTACGACTCCCTAGCTCTGGGGCCAACGTCCTGACTTTC CASSLRLPSSGANVLTF
NA TRBJ2-5 TRBV24-1 many TGTGCCACCAGTGATCCAGGACAGCGACAAGAGACCCAGTACTTC CATSDPGQRQETQYF
NA TRBJ2-3 TRBV5-1 NA TGCGCCAGCAGCTTGATTGAGTCTAGCACAGATACGCAGTATTTT CASSLIESSTDTQYF
NA TRBJ2-1 TRBV5-1 many TGCGCCAGCAGCTTGGATCCCGGTGGGCAGTTCTTC CASSLDPGGQFF